The TCR beta chain described here comes from a study of metastatic and nonmetastatic thyroid tumors. Study overall: Peripheral blood and tumor or nodule samples from malignant and benign thyroid patients were compared.

TCRdb reprocessed the PCR reads using MiXCR. The sample shows fewer than 20,000 clones, over 25% of them seen only once. The study, taken as a whole, reports: Compared with benign nodules, malignant thyroid tumors were reported to have significantly higher TCR beta diversity in both blood and tumor.

Comments on this clone: Its antigen is not known.

The entire patient cohort was treatment-naive prior to thyroid surgery. This clonotype originated in a male donor with papillary thyroid cancer or a benign thyroid nodule (not recorded which). Some clones in this sample may be carry-over from other donors' samples. Sequencing was carried out using tumor tissue.

Written as DNA, the CDR3 is TGCGCCAGCAGCCAAGATGCGCGGGGAACCCAAGAGACCCAGTACTTC. It specifies CASSQDARGTQETQYF. V usage is TRBV4-1 and J usage is TRBJ2-5; weak D call: TRBD2 (6 bases). Germline V gives CDR1 MGHRA, CDR2 YSYEKL. CDR3 length: 16 amino acids. Trimming took off 0 bases at V and 1 base at J, with 12 bases between the two ends.